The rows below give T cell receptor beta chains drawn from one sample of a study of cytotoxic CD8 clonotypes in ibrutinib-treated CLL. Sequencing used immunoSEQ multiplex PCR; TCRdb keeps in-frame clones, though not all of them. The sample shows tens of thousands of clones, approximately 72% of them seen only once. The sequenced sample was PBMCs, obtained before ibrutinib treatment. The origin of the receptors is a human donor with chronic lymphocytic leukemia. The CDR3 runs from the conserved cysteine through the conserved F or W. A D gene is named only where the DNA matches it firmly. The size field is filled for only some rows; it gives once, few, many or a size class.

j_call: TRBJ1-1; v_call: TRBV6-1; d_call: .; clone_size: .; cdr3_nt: TGTGCCGGGGTGCGGGAGCATAACACTGAAGCTTTCTTT; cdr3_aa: CAGVREHNTEAFF
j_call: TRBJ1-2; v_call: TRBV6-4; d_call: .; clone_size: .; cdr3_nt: TGTGCCAGCAGTCCCGGACTTGGGGGCTATGGCTACACCTTC; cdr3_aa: CASSPGLGGYGYTF
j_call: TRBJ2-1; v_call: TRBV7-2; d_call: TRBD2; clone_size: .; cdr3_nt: TGTGCCAGCAGCGCACGACTAGCGGGGAGCCCTGAGCAGTTCTTC; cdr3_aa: CASSARLAGSPEQFF
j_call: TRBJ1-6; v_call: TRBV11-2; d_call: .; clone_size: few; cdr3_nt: TGTGCCAGCAGCCCCCCTTGGGTAGCACCCCTCCACTTT; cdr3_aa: CASSPPWVAPLHF
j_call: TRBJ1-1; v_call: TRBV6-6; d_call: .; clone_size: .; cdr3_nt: TGTGCCAGCACAAAGGGTGGGGAAGTAGGAGCTTTCTTT; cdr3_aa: CASTKGGEVGAFF
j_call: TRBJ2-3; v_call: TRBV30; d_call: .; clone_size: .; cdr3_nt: TGTGCCTGGAGTGTTGACAGCACCACAGATACGCAGTATTTT; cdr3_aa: CAWSVDSTTDTQYF
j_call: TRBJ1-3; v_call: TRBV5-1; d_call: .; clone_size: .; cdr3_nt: TGCGCCAGCAGCTTAACAGCAGGGGGAAACACCATATATTTT; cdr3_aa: CASSLTAGGNTIYF
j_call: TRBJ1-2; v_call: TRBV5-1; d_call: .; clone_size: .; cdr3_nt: TGCGCCAGCAGCTTCTTCAGACAGTCACCCGGTTTTAACTATGGCTACACCTTC; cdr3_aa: CASSFFRQSPGFNYGYTF
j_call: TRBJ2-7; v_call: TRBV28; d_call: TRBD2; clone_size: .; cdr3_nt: TGTGCCAGCAGTATCCCCGGGACTAGCGGGATAGAGGAGCAGTACTTC; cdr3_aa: CASSIPGTSGIEEQYF
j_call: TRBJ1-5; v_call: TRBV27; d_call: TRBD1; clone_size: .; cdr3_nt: TGTGCCAGCAGTTCATCACAGGGGGCATGGAGCAATCAGCCCCAGCATTTT; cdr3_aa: CASSSSQGAWSNQPQHF
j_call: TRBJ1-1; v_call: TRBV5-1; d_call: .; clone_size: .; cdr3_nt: TGCGCCAGCAGCTTGGTGTCCGACACTGAAGCTTTCTTT; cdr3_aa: CASSLVSDTEAFF
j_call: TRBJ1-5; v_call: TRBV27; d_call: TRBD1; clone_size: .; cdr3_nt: TGTGCCAGCAGGAAAGGGACAGGGGATAGCAATCAGCCCCAGCATTTT; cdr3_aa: CASRKGTGDSNQPQHF
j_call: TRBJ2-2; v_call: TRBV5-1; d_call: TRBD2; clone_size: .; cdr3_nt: TGCGCCAGCAGCCCCATCGGAGCTAGCGGAGATCGACCCGGGGAGCTGTTTTTT; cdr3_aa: CASSPIGASGDRPGELFF
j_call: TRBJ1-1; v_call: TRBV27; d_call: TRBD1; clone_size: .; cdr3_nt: TGTGCCAGCAGTTCGTTACAGGGGGTTCTGAACACTGAAGCTTTCTTT; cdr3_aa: CASSSLQGVLNTEAFF